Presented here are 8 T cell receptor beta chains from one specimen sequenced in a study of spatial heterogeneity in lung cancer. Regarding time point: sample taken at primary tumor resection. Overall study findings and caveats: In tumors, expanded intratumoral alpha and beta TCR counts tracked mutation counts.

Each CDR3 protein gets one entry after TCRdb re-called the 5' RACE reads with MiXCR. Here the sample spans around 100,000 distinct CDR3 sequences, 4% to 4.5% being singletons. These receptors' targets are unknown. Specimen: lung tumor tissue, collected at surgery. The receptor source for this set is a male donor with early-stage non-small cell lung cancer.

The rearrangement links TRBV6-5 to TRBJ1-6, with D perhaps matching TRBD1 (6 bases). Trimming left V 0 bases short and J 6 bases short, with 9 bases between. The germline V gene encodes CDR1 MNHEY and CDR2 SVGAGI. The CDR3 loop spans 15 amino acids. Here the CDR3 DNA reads TGTGCCAGCAGTTACTCTGCCAGGGGTAATTCACCCCTCCACTTT. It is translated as CASSYSARGNSPLHF.

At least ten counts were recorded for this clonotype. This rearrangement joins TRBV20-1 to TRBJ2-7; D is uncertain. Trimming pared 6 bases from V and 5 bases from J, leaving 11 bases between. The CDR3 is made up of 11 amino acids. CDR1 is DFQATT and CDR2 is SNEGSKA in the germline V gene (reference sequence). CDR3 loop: CSATNRHEQYF. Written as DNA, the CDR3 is TGCAGTGCCACTAACCGACACGAGCAGTACTTC.

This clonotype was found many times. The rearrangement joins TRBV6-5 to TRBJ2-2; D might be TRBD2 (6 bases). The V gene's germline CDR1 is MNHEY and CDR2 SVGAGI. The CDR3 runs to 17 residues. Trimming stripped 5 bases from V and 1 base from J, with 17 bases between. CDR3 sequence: CASSTDRTTMNTGELFF. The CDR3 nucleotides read TGTGCCAGCAGTACCGATCGGACTACTATGAACACCGGGGAGCTGTTTTTT.

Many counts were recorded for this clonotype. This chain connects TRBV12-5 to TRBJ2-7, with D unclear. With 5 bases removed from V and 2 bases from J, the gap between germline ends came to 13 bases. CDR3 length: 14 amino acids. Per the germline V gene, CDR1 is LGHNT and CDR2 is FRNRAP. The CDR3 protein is CASGGGYPTYEQYF. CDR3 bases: TGTGCTAGTGGTGGCGGATACCCAACCTACGAGCAGTACTTC.

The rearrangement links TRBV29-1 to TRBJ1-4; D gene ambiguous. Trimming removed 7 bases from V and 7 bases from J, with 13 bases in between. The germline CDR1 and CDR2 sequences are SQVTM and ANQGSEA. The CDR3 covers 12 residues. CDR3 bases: TGCAGCGGGAGACGCGCGGGTGAAAAACTGTTTTTT. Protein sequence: CSGRRAGEKLFF. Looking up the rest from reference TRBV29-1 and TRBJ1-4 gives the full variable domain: SAVISQKPSRDICQRGTSLTIQCQVDSQVTMMFWYRQQPGQSLTLIATANQGSEATYESGFVIDKFPISRPNLTFSTLTVSNMSPEDSSIYLCSGRRAGEKLFFGSGTQLSVL.

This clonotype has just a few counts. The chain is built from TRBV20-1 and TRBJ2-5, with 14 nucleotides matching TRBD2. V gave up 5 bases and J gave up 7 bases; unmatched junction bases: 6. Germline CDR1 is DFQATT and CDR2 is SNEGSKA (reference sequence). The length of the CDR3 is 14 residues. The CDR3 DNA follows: TGCAGTGCTGCCGGGACTAGCGGGAGCGTGACCCAGTACTTC. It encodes CSAAGTSGSVTQYF.

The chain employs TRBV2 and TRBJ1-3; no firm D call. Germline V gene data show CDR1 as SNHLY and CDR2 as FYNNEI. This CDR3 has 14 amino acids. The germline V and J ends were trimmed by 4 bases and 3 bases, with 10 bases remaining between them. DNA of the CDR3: TGTGCCAGCAGTGTCTATAGGGTTGGAAACACCATATATTTT. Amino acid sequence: CASSVYRVGNTIYF.

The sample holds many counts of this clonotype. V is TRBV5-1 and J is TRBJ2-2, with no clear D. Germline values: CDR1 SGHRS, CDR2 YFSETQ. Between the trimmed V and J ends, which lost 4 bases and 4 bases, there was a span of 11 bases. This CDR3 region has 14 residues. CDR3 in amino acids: CASSLLFGTGELFF. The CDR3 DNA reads TGCGCCAGCAGCCTCCTATTCGGCACCGGGGAGCTGTTTTTT.